This is a list of T cell receptor beta chains from one sample in a study of human T cells and chemical hapten exposure. TCRdb re-called the RACE reads with MiXCR, one entry per CDR3 protein. The sample lists some 54,000 distinct CDR3 sequences; 7.5% to 10% were seen once. This specimen consisted of whole blood, obtained in connection with sensitization to the hapten diphenylcyclopropenone (DPC). The receptors stem from a woman between 45 and 65 years old with alopecia areata. Some clones in this sample may be carry-over from other donors' samples. The CDR3 runs from the conserved cysteine through the conserved F or W. D genes are given only for firm matches. Expanded clones are given a class, and other clones once, few, many or no size at all.

j_call v_call clone_size d_call cdr3_aa cdr3_nt
TRBJ2-7 TRBV11-2 many TRBD1 CASSTGTGGEQYF TGTGCCAGCAGCACCGGGACAGGAGGCGAGCAGTACTTC
TRBJ1-1 TRBV5-1 few . CASSLTDTEAFF TGCGCCAGCAGCTTGACAGACACTGAAGCTTTCTTT
TRBJ2-3 TRBV5-1 few . CASRDFLDTQYF TGCGCCAGCCGGGACTTTCTAGATACGCAGTATTTT
TRBJ2-1 TRBV27 few TRBD2 CASSLSLAGGRSYNEQFF TGTGCCAGCAGTTTATCGCTAGCGGGAGGAAGGTCCTACAATGAGCAGTTCTTC
TRBJ1-1 TRBV28 few . CASMGEYEDTEAFF TGTGCCAGCATGGGGGAGTACGAGGACACTGAAGCTTTCTTT
TRBJ1-1 TRBV10-1 many . CASSQNRGSTEAFF TGCGCCAGCAGTCAGAATAGGGGAAGCACTGAAGCTTTCTTT
TRBJ2-7 TRBV11-2 few . CASSLEWASGYEQYF TGTGCCAGCAGCCTCGAGTGGGCCAGCGGGTACGAGCAGTACTTC
TRBJ1-2 TRBV19 . . CASSAIQGIINYGYTF TGTGCCAGTAGTGCCATACAGGGAATCATCAACTATGGCTACACCTTC
TRBJ2-7 TRBV20-1 few TRBD2 CSARSGLAERPYEQYF TGCAGTGCTAGGTCGGGGCTAGCGGAGAGACCCTACGAGCAGTACTTC
TRBJ1-5 TRBV7-2 many . CASRQGRNQPQHF TGTGCCAGCAGGCAAGGACGGAATCAGCCCCAGCATTTT
TRBJ2-5 TRBV5-1 few . CASSLVAEETQYF TGCGCCAGCAGCTTGGTGGCAGAAGAGACCCAGTACTTC
TRBJ2-7 TRBV28 few . CASSPRSEQYF TGTGCCAGCAGCCCCCGTTCCGAGCAGTACTTC
TRBJ1-2 TRBV7-9 many TRBD1 CASSPWDRGDYGYTF TGTGCCAGCAGCCCGTGGGACAGGGGGGACTATGGCTACACCTTC
TRBJ2-3 TRBV21-1 . . CASTIQDSRYF TGTGCCAGCACTATCCAGGACTCGCGGTATTTT
TRBJ2-6 TRBV24-1 many TRBD1 CATSQGADGANVLTF TGTGCCACCAGTCAGGGGGCAGATGGGGCCAACGTCCTGACTTTC
TRBJ1-6 TRBV4-3 many . CASSQSPGQNSPLHF TGCGCCAGCAGCCAATCACCCGGGCAAAATTCACCCCTCCACTTT
TRBJ2-7 TRBV28 . . CASSLQGPYEQYF TGTGCCAGCAGTTTGCAGGGCCCCTACGAGCAGTACTTC
TRBJ1-5 TRBV20-1 . . CSARVQGGQPQHF TGCAGTGCTAGGGTCCAGGGTGGACAGCCCCAGCATTTT
TRBJ1-4 TRBV6-7 few . CARGRHVQKLFF TGTGCCAGGGGCAGGCACGTTCAAAAACTGTTTTTT
TRBJ1-1 TRBV4-2 . . CASSQGETANTEAFF TGTGCCAGCAGCCAAGGAGAGACAGCAAACACTGAAGCTTTCTTT
TRBJ1-1 TRBV9 . . CASTPGATEAFF TGTGCCAGCACGCCAGGCGCCACTGAAGCTTTCTTT
TRBJ2-5 TRBV4-1 many . CASSPTGLQETQYF TGCGCCAGCAGCCCAACAGGACTCCAAGAGACCCAGTACTTC
TRBJ2-6 TRBV6-5 few . CASSYSRGSSSGANVLTF TGTGCCAGCAGTTACTCGCGGGGATCCAGCTCTGGGGCCAACGTCCTGACTTTC
TRBJ2-3 TRBV4-3 few . CASSHLRRLKLGDTQYF TGCGCCAGCAGCCACCTTCGTCGGCTCAAGTTGGGTGATACGCAGTATTTT
TRBJ2-2 TRBV5-1 few . CASRPRTGYAGELFF TGCGCCAGCAGACCTAGAACAGGGTACGCCGGGGAGCTGTTTTTT
TRBJ2-6 TRBV11-2 . . CASRTPSGANVLTF TGTGCCAGCCGCACCCCCTCTGGGGCCAACGTCCTGACTTTC
TRBJ2-7 TRBV20-1 few TRBD2 CSAEPGLAGGEQYF TGCAGTGCGGAACCGGGACTAGCGGGAGGCGAGCAGTACTTC
TRBJ2-7 TRBV4-3 many TRBD1 CASSQGRTGFHYEQYF TGCGCCAGCAGCCAAGGGCGGACAGGATTTCATTACGAGCAGTACTTC
TRBJ2-3 TRBV13 many . CASSLLATDTQYF TGTGCCAGCAGCTTGCTAGCCACAGATACGCAGTATTTT
TRBJ1-6 TRBV11-3 . . CASSLDQDSPLHF TGTGCCAGCAGCTTAGATCAAGATTCACCCCTCCACTTT
TRBJ1-6 TRBV6-2/TRBV6-3 . . CASMDRGNNSPLHF TGTGCCAGCATGGATCGGGGAAACAATTCACCCCTCCACTTT
TRBJ1-6 TRBV27 . . CASSLAGCNSPLHF TGTGCCAGCAGTTTGGCCGGATGTAATTCACCCCTCCACTTT
TRBJ2-1 TRBV6-2/TRBV6-3 many . CASSYDRVLSYNEQFF TGTGCCAGCAGTTACGACCGGGTTCTTTCCTACAATGAGCAGTTCTTC
TRBJ2-5 TRBV10-3 . . CAISGSGRGQETQYF TGTGCCATCAGTGGGAGCGGGCGGGGACAAGAGACCCAGTACTTC
TRBJ2-1 TRBV2 . TRBD1 CASRADRGSEQFF TGTGCCAGCAGGGCTGACAGGGGTAGTGAGCAGTTCTTC
TRBJ2-7 TRBV5-1 many TRBD1 CASRAGTGSFEQYF TGCGCCAGCAGGGCCGGGACAGGGTCATTCGAGCAGTACTTC
TRBJ1-2 TRBV12-3/TRBV12-4 many . CASSNTGTGYGYTF TGTGCCAGCAGTAATACCGGGACGGGCTATGGCTACACCTTC
TRBJ2-2 TRBV7-9 many . CASTSIASNTGELFF TGTGCCAGCACCTCCATTGCTTCGAACACCGGGGAGCTGTTTTTT
TRBJ2-5 TRBV4-3 few TRBD1 CASSQHRDREWETQYF TGCGCCAGCAGCCAACACCGGGACAGGGAGTGGGAGACCCAGTACTTC
TRBJ2-1 TRBV7-9 . . CASSLVTSRREFF TGTGCCAGCAGCTTAGTTACTAGCCGAAGGGAGTTCTTC
TRBJ2-7 TRBV5-1 many . CASSHGTELVEQYF TGCGCCAGCAGCCACGGGACGGAGTTAGTCGAGCAGTACTTC
TRBJ1-4 TRBV20-1 many TRBD1 CSARRQGATNEKLFF TGCAGTGCGCGAAGACAGGGGGCAACTAATGAAAAACTGTTTTTT
TRBJ1-2 TRBV3-1 few . CASSQRTGRYGYTF TGTGCCAGCAGCCAAAGAACAGGGAGATATGGCTACACCTTC